This T cell receptor beta chain was captured in a study of shared clonotypes between healthy human individuals. Study as a whole: Used for every donor were three CD4 naive, three CD4 memory, two CD8 naive and one CD8 memory plate.

The CDR3 totals 17 residues. With 0 bases removed from V and 0 bases from J, the gap between germline ends came to 13 bases. Germline values: CDR1 SGHRS, CDR2 YFSETQ. Method: immunoSEQ multiplex PCR; TCRdb's copy keeps in-frame clones and lacks some. The data hold roughly 1,000,000 clones, with approximately 80% observed a single time. The sequenced sample consisted of memory CD4+ T cells from PBMCs. Subset: CD45RA-negative fraction. The chain has TRBV5-1 and TRBJ1-3; TRBD1 is a possible D gene (5 bases). The TCR sequence derives from a man between 18 and 35 years old in good health. Some clones in this sample may be carry-over from other donors' samples. The CDR3 protein is CASSLEVLGGSGNTIYF. The CDR3 DNA is TGCGCCAGCAGCTTGGAGGTTTTGGGGGGCTCTGGAAACACCATATATTTT.